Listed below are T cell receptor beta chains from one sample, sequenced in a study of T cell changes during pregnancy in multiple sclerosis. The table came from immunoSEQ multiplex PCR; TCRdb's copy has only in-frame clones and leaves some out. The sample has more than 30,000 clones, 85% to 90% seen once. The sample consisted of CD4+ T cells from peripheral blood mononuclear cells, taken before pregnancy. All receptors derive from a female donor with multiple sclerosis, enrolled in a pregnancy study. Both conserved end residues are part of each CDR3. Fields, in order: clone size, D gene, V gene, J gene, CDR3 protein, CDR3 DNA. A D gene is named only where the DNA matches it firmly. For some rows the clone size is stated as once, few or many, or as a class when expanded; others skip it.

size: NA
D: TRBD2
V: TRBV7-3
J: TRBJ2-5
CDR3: CASSLTAGGGETQYF
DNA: TGTGCCAGCAGCTTAACGGCGGGGGGCGGGGAGACCCAGTACTTC

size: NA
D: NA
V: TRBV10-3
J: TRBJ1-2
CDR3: CAAQRGNYGYTF
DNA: TGTGCCGCCCAAAGGGGAAACTATGGCTACACCTTC

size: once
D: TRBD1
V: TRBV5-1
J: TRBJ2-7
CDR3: CASSLGTGYYEQYF
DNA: TGCGCCAGCAGCTTAGGGACAGGGTACTACGAGCAGTACTTC

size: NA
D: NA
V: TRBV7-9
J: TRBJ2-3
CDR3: CASSIHGGSDTQYF
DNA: TGTGCCAGCAGCATCCACGGGGGATCAGATACGCAGTATTTT

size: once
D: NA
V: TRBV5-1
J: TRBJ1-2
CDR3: CASSPWGPGAGVYGYTF
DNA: TGCGCCAGCAGCCCGTGGGGGCCGGGGGCGGGGGTCTATGGCTACACCTTC

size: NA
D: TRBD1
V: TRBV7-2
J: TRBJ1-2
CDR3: CASSLWTGDGRNYGYTF
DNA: TGTGCCAGCAGCTTATGGACAGGGGACGGGAGAAACTATGGCTACACCTTC

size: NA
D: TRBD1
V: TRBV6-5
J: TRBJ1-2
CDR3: CASSHGTVLSGYTF
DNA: TGTGCCAGCAGCCACGGGACAGTTCTTAGCGGCTACACCTTC

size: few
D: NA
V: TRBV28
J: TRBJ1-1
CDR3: CASSFETEAFF
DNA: TGTGCCAGCAGTTTTGAGACAGAAGCTTTCTTT

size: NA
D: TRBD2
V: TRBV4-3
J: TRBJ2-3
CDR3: CASSHERLTSGVTDTQYF
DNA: TGCGCCAGCAGCCACGAGCGATTAACTAGCGGAGTCACAGATACGCAGTATTTT

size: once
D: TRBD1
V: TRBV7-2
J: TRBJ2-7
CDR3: CASSLFRGSAGGYEQYF
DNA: TGTGCCAGCAGCTTATTCCGAGGGTCCGCAGGGGGTTACGAGCAGTACTTC

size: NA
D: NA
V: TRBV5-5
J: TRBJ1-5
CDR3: CASTTRPGDQPQHF
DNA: TGTGCCAGCACAACGCGTCCAGGGGATCAGCCCCAGCATTTT

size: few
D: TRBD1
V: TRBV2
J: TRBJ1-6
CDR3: CASSGGTGNSPLHF
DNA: TGTGCCAGCAGTGGGGGGACAGGGAATTCACCCCTCCACTTT

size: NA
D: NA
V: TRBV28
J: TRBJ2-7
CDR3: CASSKSLGTLLYEQYF
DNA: TGTGCCAGCAGCAAAAGCCTCGGGACACTTCTCTACGAGCAGTACTTC

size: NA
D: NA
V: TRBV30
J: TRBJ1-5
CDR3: CAWSQGGRLPQHF
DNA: TGTGCCTGGAGCCAGGGAGGGCGGCTGCCCCAGCATTTT

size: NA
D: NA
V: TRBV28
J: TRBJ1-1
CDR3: CASSLGAGGVGTEAFF
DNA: TGTGCCAGCAGTTTAGGGGCGGGGGGAGTGGGCACTGAAGCTTTCTTT

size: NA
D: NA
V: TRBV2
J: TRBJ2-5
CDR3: CASSSGETQYF
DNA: TGTGCCAGCAGTTCCGGAGAGACCCAGTACTTC

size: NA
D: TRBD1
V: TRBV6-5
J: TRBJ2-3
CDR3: CASSFTGGGTDTQYF
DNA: TGTGCCAGCTCATTCACAGGGGGAGGCACAGATACGCAGTATTTT

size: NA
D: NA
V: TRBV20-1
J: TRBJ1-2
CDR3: CSAISPRGYTF
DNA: TGCAGTGCTATTTCCCCCCGGGGCTACACCTTC

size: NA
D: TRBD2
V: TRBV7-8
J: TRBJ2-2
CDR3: CASSLRALAGGPPGELFF
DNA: TGTGCCAGCAGCTTAAGGGCTCTAGCGGGGGGGCCGCCCGGGGAGCTGTTTTTT

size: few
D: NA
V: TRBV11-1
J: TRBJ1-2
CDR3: CASSWQGYGYTF
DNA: TGTGCCAGCAGTTGGCAGGGGTATGGCTACACCTTC

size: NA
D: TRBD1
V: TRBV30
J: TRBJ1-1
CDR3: CAGRTGNTEAFF
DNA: TGTGCCGGACGGACAGGGAACACTGAAGCTTTCTTT

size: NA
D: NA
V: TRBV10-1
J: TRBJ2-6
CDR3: CASSENGANVLTF
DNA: TGCGCCAGCTCGGAGAATGGGGCCAACGTCCTGACTTTC

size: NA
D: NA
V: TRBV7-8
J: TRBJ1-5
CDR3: CASSLGADQPQHF
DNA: TGTGCCAGCAGCTTGGGGGCCGATCAGCCCCAGCATTTT

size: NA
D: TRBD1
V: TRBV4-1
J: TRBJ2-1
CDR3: CASSRTGGRGNEQFF
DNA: TGCGCCAGCAGTCGGACAGGGGGCAGAGGGAATGAGCAGTTCTTC

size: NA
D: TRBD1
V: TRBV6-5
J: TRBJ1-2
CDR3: CASSYSGTALTGYTF
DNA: TGTGCCAGCAGTTACTCCGGGACAGCGCTAACGGGCTACACCTTC

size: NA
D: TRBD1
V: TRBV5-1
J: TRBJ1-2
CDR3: CASSLGTGGAYGYTF
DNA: TGCGCCAGCAGCTTAGGGACAGGGGGCGCCTATGGCTACACCTTC

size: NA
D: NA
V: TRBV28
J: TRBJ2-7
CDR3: CASSFGIHSYEQYF
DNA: TGTGCCAGCAGTTTCGGGATCCACTCCTACGAGCAGTACTTC

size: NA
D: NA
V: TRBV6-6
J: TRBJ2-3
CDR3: CASRFPPGVVVDTQYF
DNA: TGTGCCAGCAGGTTCCCTCCAGGGGTGGTGGTAGATACGCAGTATTTT

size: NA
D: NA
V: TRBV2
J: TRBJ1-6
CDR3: CASSEQGPTLHF
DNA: TGTGCCAGCAGTGAACAGGGGCCAACCCTCCACTTT

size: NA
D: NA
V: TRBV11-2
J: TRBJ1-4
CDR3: CASSPGRGASTNEKLFF
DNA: TGTGCCAGCAGCCCCGGGCGGGGGGCTAGCACTAATGAAAAACTGTTTTTT

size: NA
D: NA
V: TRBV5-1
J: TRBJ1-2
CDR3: CASSAGTLSYGYTF
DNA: TGCGCCAGCAGCGCCGGGACACTCAGTTATGGCTACACCTTC

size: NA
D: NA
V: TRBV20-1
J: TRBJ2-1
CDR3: CSARGYNEQFF
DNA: TGCAGTGCCAGGGGCTACAATGAGCAGTTCTTC

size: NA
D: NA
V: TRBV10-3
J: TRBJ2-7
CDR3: CAISESAEQYF
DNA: TGTGCCATCAGTGAGTCAGCGGAGCAGTACTTC

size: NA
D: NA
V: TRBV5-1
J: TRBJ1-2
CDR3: CASSLTTSNYGYTF
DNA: TGCGCCAGCAGCTTGACCACTTCTAACTATGGCTACACCTTC